The 26 T cell receptor beta chains below all came from one sample that was sequenced in a study of beta chain features in type 1 diabetes. The study reverse transcribed the entire isolated RNA, so it sequenced expressed TCRB transcripts. Sequencing was performed with immunoSEQ multiplex PCR; in TCRdb, only in-frame clones are kept and a portion is missing. The table includes hundreds of thousands of clones, about 14% detected once. Specimen: naive CD4+ T cells from blood. The receptors shown here come from a young man in good health.

This clone appeared a few times. The rearrangement uses TRBV2 and TRBJ2-1; D gene uncertain. Looked up from germline, CDR1 is SNHLY and CDR2 is FYNNEI. CDR3 length equals 13 residues. V dropped 7 bases and J dropped 9 bases, with 16 bases sitting between them. CDR3 sequence: CASTLLGSGEQFF. The CDR3 DNA is TGTGCCAGCACTCTGCTAGGGTCCGGTGAGCAGTTCTTC.

The table lists this clone with a few counts. This chain joins TRBV5-4 and TRBJ2-1; D might be TRBD1 (5 bases). V lost 0 bases, J lost 0 bases, and 10 bases lay in between. Germline V gives CDR1 SGHNT, CDR2 YYREEE (reference sequence). The CDR3 runs 16 residues. The CDR3 nucleotides are TGTGCCAGCAGCTTGGCCAACAGGCCCTCCTACAATGAGCAGTTCTTC. It translates to CASSLANRPSYNEQFF.

The sample holds a few counts of this clone. J is TRBJ1-2 and V is TRBV2; D may be TRBD1 (5 bases). Trimming left V 0 bases short and J 5 bases short, with 10 bases between. The CDR3 is 14 residues long. The V gene's germline CDR1 is SNHLY and CDR2 FYNNEI. CDR3 sequence reads: CASSEAAGWYGYTF. DNA of the CDR3: TGTGCCAGCAGTGAAGCGGCAGGGTGGTATGGCTACACCTTC.

V is TRBV7-9 and J is TRBJ2-7; weak D call: TRBD1 (7 bases). Germline V gives CDR1 SEHNR, CDR2 FQNEAQ (reference sequence). Trimming took 4 bases from V and 2 from J, leaving 12 bases between them. The CDR3 has 14 amino acids. Here the CDR3 reads CASSSQGGTYEQYF. In nucleotides, the CDR3 is TGTGCCAGCAGCTCCCAGGGGGGCACCTACGAGCAGTACTTC. The entire variable domain, with the rest obtained from reference TRBV7-9 and TRBJ2-7, is as follows: DTGVSQNPRHKITKRGQNVTFRCDPISEHNRLYWYRQTLGQGPEFLTYFQNEAQLEKSRLLSDRFSAERPKGSFSTLEIQRTEQGDSAMYLCASSSQGGTYEQYFGPGTRLTVT.

The V and J genes are TRBV15 and TRBJ2-5; TRBD2 matches 9 bases. CDR1 is LNHNV and CDR2 is YYDKDF in the germline V gene (reference sequence). With 6 bases clipped from V and 0 bases from J, the junction kept 5 bases outside the gene matches. The CDR3 is made up of 15 amino acids. CDR3 region: CATRGLAGYQETQYF. The CDR3, as DNA: TGTGCCACCAGGGGCCTAGCGGGGTACCAAGAGACCCAGTACTTC.

V is TRBV5-4 and J is TRBJ1-4; tentative D call: TRBD1 (5 bases). The V gene's germline CDR1 is SGHNT and CDR2 YYREEE (reference sequence). This CDR3 spans 16 amino acids. V was trimmed by 3 bases and J by 5 bases, leaving 17 bases between them. CDR3 DNA: TGTGCCAGCAGCTCTGGGACGGGATTAGGAAATGAAAAACTGTTTTTT. As protein: CASSSGTGLGNEKLFF.

For the CDR3, the DNA is TGTGCCACCCATCAGGGTCGTCAGCCCCAGCATTTT. Translation: CATHQGRQPQHF. V gene TRBV6-1 combines with J gene TRBJ1-5; tentatively, D is TRBD1 (5 bases). There are 12 residues in the CDR3. The germline CDR1 and CDR2 sequences are MNHNS and SASEGT. V lost 10 bases and J lost 6, with 13 bases in between.

In its sample, this clone was seen a few times. This chain uses TRBV4-2 with TRBJ2-1, with no clear D. Germline-derived CDR1 and CDR2 are LGHNA and YNFKEQ. This CDR3 spans 14 amino acids. The V and J ends lost 0 bases and 6 bases respectively, with 9 bases between them. CDR3 bases: TGTGCCAGCAGCCAAGAAGGTAGGGTCAATGAGCAGTTCTTC. Translated, it gives CASSQEGRVNEQFF.

The gene calls are TRBV28 and TRBJ2-3, with 7 bases matching TRBD2. This CDR3 contains 14 residues. Trimming cost V 10 bases and J 0 bases; bases outside gene matches: 7. From germline, CDR1 is MDHEN and CDR2 SYDVKM. The CDR3 coding sequence is TGTGCCACAGAGCGGGGCGGCAGCACAGATACGCAGTATTTT. Encoded protein: CATERGGSTDTQYF.

This clone was recorded a few times. V usage is TRBV7-9 and J usage is TRBJ1-2; no reliable D call. Germline CDR1 SEHNR, CDR2 FQNEAQ (reference sequence). The CDR3 is 13 amino acids. Trimming took 5 bases from V and 8 from J, leaving 15 bases between them. The CDR3 nucleotides are TGTGCCAGCAGCACTTCCCCCCATTCGGGCTACACCTTC. It is translated as CASSTSPHSGYTF.

As DNA, the CDR3 is TGTGCCAGCAGCGTGGGGACAGGCACCTACGAGCAGTACTTC. Protein product: CASSVGTGTYEQYF. The chain joins TRBV9 to TRBJ2-7; 8 nucleotides align to TRBD1. This CDR3 spans 14 amino acids. Germline CDR1 is SGDLS and CDR2 is YYNGEE. Germline trimming cut 2 bases from V and 2 bases from J; bases unmatched to any gene: 3.

This clone came up a few times. The sample carries other DNA sequences with the same CDR3. The chain employs TRBV9 and TRBJ2-3; a possible D gene is TRBD1 (5 bases). The CDR3 runs to 15 residues. Germline CDR1 reads SGDLS; CDR2 reads YYNGEE. The germline V and J ends were trimmed by 0 bases and 2 bases, with 10 bases remaining between them. The CDR3 reads CASSVGQGSTDTQYF. The CDR3 DNA reads TGTGCCAGCAGCGTAGGGCAGGGATCCACAGATACGCAGTATTTT. Full variable domain (rest looked up from reference TRBV9 and TRBJ2-3): DSGVTQTPKHLITATGQRVTLRCSPRSGDLSVYWYQQSLDQGLQFLIQYYNGEERAKGNILERFSAQQFPDLHSELNLSSLELGDSALYFCASSVGQGSTDTQYFGPGTRLTVL.

There are many counts of this clone. V usage is TRBV7-9 and J usage is TRBJ2-5; the D gene is possibly TRBD2 (6 bases). From germline, CDR1 is SEHNR and CDR2 FQNEAQ (reference sequence). Trimming removed 5 bases from V and 5 bases from J, with 18 bases in between. The CDR3 length is 15 residues. The CDR3 sequence is CASSGMGQGGETQYF. Here the CDR3 DNA reads TGTGCCAGCAGCGGAATGGGGCAGGGAGGCGAGACCCAGTACTTC.

This clone was seen only a few times. The chain is built from TRBV5-1 and TRBJ2-7, with TRBD2 as a possible D gene (5 bases). The CDR3 is 13 amino acids. Trimming cost V 0 bases and J 4 bases, with 8 bases left between them. Germline V CDR1 and CDR2: SGHRS, YFSETQ. The CDR3 reads CASSLVQRYEQYF. The CDR3 DNA reads TGCGCCAGCAGCTTGGTCCAGCGGTACGAGCAGTACTTC.

The chain couples TRBV5-1 to TRBJ1-1; no clear D. The CDR3 contains 15 residues. Deletions cut 5 bases from V and 1 base from J, with 15 bases between. The germline V gene has CDR1 SGHRS and CDR2 YFSETQ. CDR3 bases: TGCGCCAGCAGGACCCCAGGAGTTCCGAACACTGAAGCTTTCTTT. Translation: CASRTPGVPNTEAFF.

This clone has a handful of counts. The V call is TRBV11-1, the J call TRBJ2-7; the D gene is possibly TRBD2 (6 bases). The germline gives CDR1 SGHAT, CDR2 FQDESV (reference sequence). CDR3 length: 13 amino acids. The ends were cut back, 5 bases at V and 4 bases at J, with 12 bases in the middle. As DNA, the CDR3 is TGTGCCAGCAGCCCAGCGGGCAGGTACGAGCAGTACTTC. Translation: CASSPAGRYEQYF.

There are a few counts of this clone. The chain has TRBV5-4 and TRBJ1-1, with D maybe TRBD1 (5 bases). Germline CDR1 is SGHNT and CDR2 is YYREEE (reference sequence). The CDR3 extends over 13 amino acids. V lost 4 bases and J 7 bases, leaving 14 bases between the germline ends. The CDR3 reads CASSPGEGFEAFF. In DNA, the CDR3 is TGTGCCAGCAGCCCCGGAGAGGGGTTTGAAGCTTTCTTT.

This clone has more than one count but fewer than ten. A much larger clone lies one base from this, so it may be a read error. This sample includes further DNA sequences coding for the same CDR3. This chain connects TRBV28 to TRBJ2-3; a weak D match, TRBD2 (5 bases). CDR3 length equals 13 residues. Per germline, CDR1 MDHEN and CDR2 SYDVKM. Trimming cost V 6 bases and J 1 base, with 8 bases left between them. DNA for the CDR3: TGTGCCAGCAGCCTAGCCGGCACAGATACGCAGTATTTT. Translated: CASSLAGTDTQYF. Drawing the rest from reference TRBV28 and TRBJ2-3, the complete variable domain is DVKVTQSSRYLVKRTGEKVFLECVQDMDHENMFWYRQDPGLGLRLIYFSYDVKMKEKGDIPEGYSVSREKKERFSLILESASTNQTSMYLCASSLAGTDTQYFGPGTRLTVL.

This chain joins TRBV27 and TRBJ2-1; 12 positions match TRBD2. Germline-derived CDR1 and CDR2 are MNHEY and SMNVEV (reference sequence). The V segment lost 4 bases and the J segment 4 bases; nucleotides outside the gene matches: 8. The CDR3 sequence is 17 residues long. CDR3 bases: TGTGCCAGCAGTTCCATTCTACTAGCGGGAGGATACAATGAGCAGTTCTTC. Encoded protein: CASSSILLAGGYNEQFF.

This clone was seen more than once but under ten times. The rearrangement uses TRBV14 and TRBJ2-5, with 7 bases identical to TRBD2. Trimming at V came to 1 base and at J to 5 bases, leaving 13 bases not matched to a gene. The germline V gene encodes CDR1 SGHDN and CDR2 FVKESK. CDR3 length: 17 residues. CDR3 sequence (DNA): TGTGCCAGCAGCCAAGTTCTGGCGGGAGCCGGAAAGGAGACCCAGTACTTC. Its protein is CASSQVLAGAGKETQYF.

The chain recombines TRBV7-2 with TRBJ2-2; D is undetermined. Between the trimmed V and J ends, which lost 0 bases and 4 bases, there was a span of 12 bases. This CDR3 is 16 amino acids long. The germline CDR1 and CDR2 sequences are SGHTA and FQGNSA. CDR3 protein: CASSLALPISTGELFF. The CDR3 DNA follows: TGTGCCAGCAGCTTAGCCCTCCCCATCAGCACCGGGGAGCTGTTTTTT.

This rearrangement joins TRBV7-9 to TRBJ2-7, with 15 bases lining up with TRBD2. CDR1 is SEHNR and CDR2 is FQNEAQ in the germline V gene (reference sequence). The CDR3 sequence is 19 residues long. Trimming cost V 3 bases and J 0 bases; bases outside gene matches: 9. The CDR3 region is CASSFDGLAGGNSSYEQYF. CDR3 DNA sequence: TGTGCCAGCAGCTTCGACGGACTAGCGGGAGGGAACTCCTCCTACGAGCAGTACTTC.

This clone was observed a handful of times. V is TRBV28 and J is TRBJ2-4; D is possibly TRBD2 (5 bases). The CDR3 spans 15 residues. The germline V and J ends were trimmed by 6 bases and 6 bases, with 18 bases remaining between them. Germline V CDR1 and CDR2: MDHEN, SYDVKM. CDR3 region: CASSRGSSSVNIQYF. In DNA form, the CDR3 reads TGTGCCAGCAGCCGGGGTTCCTCGTCGGTAAACATTCAGTACTTC.

This clone has a handful of counts. The CDR3 protein is CASSLRTEALGLSYEQYF. The DNA of the CDR3 is TGTGCCAGCAGCCTTCGGACAGAGGCCTTGGGCCTAAGCTACGAGCAGTACTTC. J is TRBJ2-7 and V is TRBV9, with D perhaps matching TRBD1 (6 bases). Deletions cut 4 bases from V and 3 bases from J, with 26 bases between. Germline CDR1 is SGDLS and CDR2 is YYNGEE. This CDR3 is 18 amino acids long.

This chain links TRBV9 with TRBJ1-1, with D maybe TRBD1 (5 bases). The CDR3 is made up of 15 amino acids. Trimming cost V 0 bases and J 5 bases, with 14 bases left between them. Germline V gives CDR1 SGDLS, CDR2 YYNGEE. The CDR3: CASSVGGLRVTEAFF. The CDR3 nucleotides are TGTGCCAGCAGCGTAGGGGGCCTACGAGTGACTGAAGCTTTCTTT.

This clone has only a few counts. This rearrangement joins TRBV28 to TRBJ2-1; D perhaps matches TRBD2 (7 bases). V was cut by 6 bases and J by 0 bases, with 18 bases left in between. This CDR3 has 17 amino acids. Germline lookup yields CDR1 MDHEN and CDR2 SYDVKM. The CDR3 loop is CASSLSGTPSSYNEQFF. CDR3 DNA: TGTGCCAGCAGCCTCAGCGGGACACCGAGCTCCTACAATGAGCAGTTCTTC. Complete variable domain (other parts from reference TRBV28 and TRBJ2-1): DVKVTQSSRYLVKRTGEKVFLECVQDMDHENMFWYRQDPGLGLRLIYFSYDVKMKEKGDIPEGYSVSREKKERFSLILESASTNQTSMYLCASSLSGTPSSYNEQFFGPGTRLTVL.